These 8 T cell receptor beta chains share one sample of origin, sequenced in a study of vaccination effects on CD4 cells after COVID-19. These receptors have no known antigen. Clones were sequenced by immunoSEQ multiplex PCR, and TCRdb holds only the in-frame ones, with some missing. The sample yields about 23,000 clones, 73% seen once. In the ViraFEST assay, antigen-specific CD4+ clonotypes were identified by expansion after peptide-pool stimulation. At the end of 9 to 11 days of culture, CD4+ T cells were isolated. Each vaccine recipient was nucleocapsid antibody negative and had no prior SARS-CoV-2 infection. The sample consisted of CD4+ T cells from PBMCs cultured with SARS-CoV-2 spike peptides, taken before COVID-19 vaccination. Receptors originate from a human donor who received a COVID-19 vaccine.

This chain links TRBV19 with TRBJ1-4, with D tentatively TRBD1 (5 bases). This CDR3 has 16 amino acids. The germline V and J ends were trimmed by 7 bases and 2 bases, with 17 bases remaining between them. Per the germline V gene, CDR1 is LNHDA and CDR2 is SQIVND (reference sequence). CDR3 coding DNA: TGTGCCAGTACCGGGAGGAGGGGTTGGACTAATGAAAAACTGTTTTTT. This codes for CASTGRRGWTNEKLFF. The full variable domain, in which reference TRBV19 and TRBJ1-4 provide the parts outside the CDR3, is DGGITQSPKYLFRKEGQNVTLSCEQNLNHDAMYWYRQDPGQGLRLIYYSQIVNDFQKGDIAEGYSVSREKKESFPLTVTSAQKNPTAFYLCASTGRRGWTNEKLFFGSGTQLSVL.

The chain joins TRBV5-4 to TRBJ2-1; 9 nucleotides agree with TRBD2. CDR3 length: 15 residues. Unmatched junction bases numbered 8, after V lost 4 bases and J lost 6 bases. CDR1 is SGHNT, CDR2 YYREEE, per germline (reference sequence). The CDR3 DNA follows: TGTGCCAGCAGCGCTCCGGGACTAGCTGTCAATGAGCAGTTCTTC. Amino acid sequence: CASSAPGLAVNEQFF.

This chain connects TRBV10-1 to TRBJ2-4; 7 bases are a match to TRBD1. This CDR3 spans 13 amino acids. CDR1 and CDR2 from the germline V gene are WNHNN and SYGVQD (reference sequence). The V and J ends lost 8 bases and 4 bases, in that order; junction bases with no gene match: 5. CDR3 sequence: CASQEQGKNIQYF. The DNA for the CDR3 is TGCGCCAGCCAGGAACAGGGGAAAAACATTCAGTACTTC.

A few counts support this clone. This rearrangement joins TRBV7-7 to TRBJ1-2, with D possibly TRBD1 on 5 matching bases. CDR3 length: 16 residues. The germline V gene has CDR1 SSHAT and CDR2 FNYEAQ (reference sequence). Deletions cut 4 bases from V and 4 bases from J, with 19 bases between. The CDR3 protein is CASSSRVRGASYGYTF. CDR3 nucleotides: TGTGCCAGCAGCTCCCGAGTGAGGGGCGCATCCTATGGCTACACCTTC.

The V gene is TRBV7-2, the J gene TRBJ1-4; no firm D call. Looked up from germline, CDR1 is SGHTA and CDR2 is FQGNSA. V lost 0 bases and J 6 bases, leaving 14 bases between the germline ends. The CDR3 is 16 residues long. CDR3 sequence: CASSLALRAVDEKLFF. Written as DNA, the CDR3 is TGTGCCAGCAGCTTAGCGTTGAGGGCAGTAGATGAAAAACTGTTTTTT.

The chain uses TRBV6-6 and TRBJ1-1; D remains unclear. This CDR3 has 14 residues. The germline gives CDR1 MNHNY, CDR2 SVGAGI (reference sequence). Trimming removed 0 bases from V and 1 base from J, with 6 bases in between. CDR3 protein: CASSYSFGNTEAFF. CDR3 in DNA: TGTGCCAGCAGTTACTCTTTCGGGAACACTGAAGCTTTCTTT.

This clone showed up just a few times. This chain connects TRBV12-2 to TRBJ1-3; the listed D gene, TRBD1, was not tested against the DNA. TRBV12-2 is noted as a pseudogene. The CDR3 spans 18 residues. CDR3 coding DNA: TGTGCAAGTCGCTTAGAAGTCAATAGGGACAACTCTGGAAACACCATATATTTT. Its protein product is CASRLEVNRDNSGNTIYF.

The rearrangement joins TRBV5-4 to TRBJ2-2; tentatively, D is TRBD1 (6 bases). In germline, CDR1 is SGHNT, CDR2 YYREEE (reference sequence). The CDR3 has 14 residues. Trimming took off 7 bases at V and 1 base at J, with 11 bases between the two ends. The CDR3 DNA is TGTGCCAGCTCCTGGGACATGAACACCGGGGAGCTGTTTTTT. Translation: CASSWDMNTGELFF.